This T cell receptor beta chain was identified in a study of shared clonotypes between healthy human individuals. In the naive CD8 group, cells lacked CD45RO and were positively selected for CCR7, so terminally differentiated effector memory CD45RA+ cells were left out. Only in-frame clones appear in the TCRdb table, and some are missing; sequencing was by immunoSEQ multiplex PCR. The repertoire holds more than 2 million clones, over 85% seen once, with roughly 1% in the top ten. A word on this clone: Its target is unknown.

This CDR3 comprises 14 residues. CDR1 and CDR2 (germline): SGHDT, YYEEEE. Trimming cost V 4 bases and J 6 bases; bases outside gene matches: 6. General observations from the study: Relative to clonotypes present in all four donors, those not shared had lower generation probabilities. Measured sharing among donors was expected to vary with sequencing depth. Incompleteness in sorted-subset sequencing, despite large depth, was shown by rarefaction.

The TCR comes from a man aged 18 to 29 in good health. V gene TRBV5-6 combines with J gene TRBJ2-1, with 8 bases identical to TRBD2. Sequenced material: naive CD8+ T cells sorted from blood. CDR3 in amino acids: CASSLGTSSNEQFF. The CDR3 DNA follows: TGTGCCAGCAGCCTCGGGACTAGTAGCAATGAGCAGTTCTTC.